Following are 10 T cell receptor beta chains from one sample sequenced in a study of post-analysis software for immune sequencing data. These receptors' targets are unknown. General study results and limits: Patients had higher frequencies than controls of five TRBV segments, including TRBV5-6, TRBV5-1 and TRBV20-1.

TCR beta libraries were prepared from cDNA with unique molecular identifiers. TCRdb reprocessed the PCR reads with MiXCR, giving one entry per CDR3 protein. The data show roughly 730,000 distinct CDR3 sequences, approximately 30% seen once. Sequenced material: blood. The receptors derive from a girl aged 10 to 17 with multiple sclerosis.

This clonotype has more than one count but fewer than ten. The genes are TRBV6-4 and TRBJ2-1, with D possibly being TRBD2 (6 bases). Germline V gene lookup returns CDR1 MRHNA and CDR2 SNTAGT. The CDR3 covers 16 residues. The V end lost 0 bases, the J end lost 4 bases, and 13 bases lay between the germline ends. The CDR3 DNA reads TGTGCCAGCAGTGACTCGATGGCGGGGCCGTACAATGAGCAGTTCTTC. This sequence encodes CASSDSMAGPYNEQFF.

V usage is TRBV20-1 and J usage is TRBJ1-1; D is ambiguous. The CDR3 is made up of 17 amino acids. From germline, CDR1 is DFQATT and CDR2 SNEGSKA (reference sequence). V lost 3 bases, J lost 0 bases, and 20 bases lay in between. The CDR3 region has the DNA TGCAGTGCTAGTAAGTCGATGGGGAATATTATGAACACTGAAGCTTTCTTT. It codes for CSASKSMGNIMNTEAFF.

The V and J genes are TRBV4-2 and TRBJ2-3; no firm D call. CDR3 length: 12 residues. Looked up from germline, CDR1 is LGHNA and CDR2 is YNFKEQ. The V end lost 7 bases, the J end lost 3 bases, and 8 bases lay between the germline ends. CDR3 DNA: TGTGCCAGCAACCCCCATACAGATACGCAGTATTTT. As protein: CASNPHTDTQYF.

A few counts support this clonotype. The chain carries TRBV20-1 and TRBJ2-3; D is undetermined. There are 13 residues in the CDR3. Germline values: CDR1 DFQATT, CDR2 SNEGSKA (reference sequence). Trimming took 5 bases from V and 5 from J, leaving 14 bases between them. The chain's CDR3 is CSAARLVKDTQYF. CDR3 sequence (DNA): TGCAGTGCTGCCCGGTTAGTGAAAGATACGCAGTATTTT.

This clonotype showed up just a few times. This chain joins TRBV7-2 and TRBJ2-7, with D possibly called TRBD1 or TRBD2 (7 bases each). The germline V and J ends were trimmed by 4 bases and 0 bases, with 13 bases remaining between them. This CDR3 comprises 15 residues. CDR1 and CDR2 (germline): SGHTA, FQGNSA. The CDR3 coding sequence is TGTGCCAGCAGCTACCTCAGGGGGGGCTCCTACGAGCAGTACTTC. As protein: CASSYLRGGSYEQYF. The full variable domain, rest sourced from reference TRBV7-2 and TRBJ2-7, is GAGVSQSPSNKVTEKGKDVELRCDPISGHTALYWYRQSLGQGLEFLIYFQGNSAPDKSGLPSDRFSAERTGGSVSTLTIQRTQQEDSAVYLCASSYLRGGSYEQYFGPGTRLTVT.

This clonotype was found a few times. The gene calls are TRBV24-1 and TRBJ2-5; D gene unclear. Per germline, CDR1 KGHDR and CDR2 SFDVKD. CDR3 size: 14 residues. Trimming took 2 bases from V and 5 from J, leaving 11 bases between them. This CDR3 reads CATSDSASRETQYF. The CDR3 bases are TGTGCCACCAGTGATTCGGCCTCACGGGAGACCCAGTACTTC.

The chain is built from TRBV27 and TRBJ1-6; the match to TRBD1 covers 7 bases. The V segment lost 0 bases and the J segment 8 bases; nucleotides outside the gene matches: 7. The germline CDR1 and CDR2 sequences are MNHEY and SMNVEV (reference sequence). The CDR3 consists of 16 residues. The CDR3 is CASSLSGAGGYSPLHF. CDR3 nucleotide sequence: TGTGCCAGCAGTTTATCGGGGGCAGGGGGTTATTCACCCCTCCACTTT.

The table lists this clonotype with a few counts. The rearrangement joins TRBV14 to TRBJ2-1, with D maybe TRBD2 (6 bases). The CDR3 consists of 12 residues. The V and J ends lost 3 bases and 8 bases respectively, with 8 bases between them. Germline V lookup: CDR1 SGHDN, CDR2 FVKESK. CDR3 in DNA: TGTGCCAGCAGCCACACTAGCCATGAGCAGTTCTTC. Translating it yields CASSHTSHEQFF.

This clonotype was seen more than once but under ten times. J is TRBJ2-7 and V is TRBV7-2; TRBD2 might be the D (6 bases). The CDR3 sequence is 16 residues long. Germline V CDR1 and CDR2: SGHTA, FQGNSA. Trimming removed 5 bases from V and 4 bases from J, with 21 bases in between. Here the CDR3 DNA reads TGTGCCAGCAGCCCCTCCGCGCGCGGGGTTTCGTACGAGCAGTACTTC. Protein product: CASSPSARGVSYEQYF. The variable domain in full, with the rest retrieved from reference TRBV7-2 and TRBJ2-7, is GAGVSQSPSNKVTEKGKDVELRCDPISGHTALYWYRQSLGQGLEFLIYFQGNSAPDKSGLPSDRFSAERTGGSVSTLTIQRTQQEDSAVYLCASSPSARGVSYEQYFGPGTRLTVT.

This sequence joins TRBV11-3 and TRBJ2-4; 10 bases match TRBD2. The J call could be wrong; TRBJ2-7 is a better fit for the DNA end. This CDR3 comprises 17 residues. Germline V gives CDR1 SGHNT, CDR2 YENEEA. This CDR3 reads CASSPGRLAGASHEQYF. DNA for the CDR3: TGTGCCAGCAGCCCGGGTCGGCTAGCGGGAGCGTCCCACGAGCAGTACTTC.